The clone carrying this T cell receptor beta chain was detected only once. What it binds is not known. Assay: immunoSEQ multiplex PCR; the TCRdb copy retains only in-frame clones and omits some. The repertoire holds roughly 100,000 clones, about 78% seen once, with 15% to 20% in the top ten. The data were obtained in a study of Ad26.COV2.S vaccination and SARS-CoV-2 variants. General study findings and limits: Total T cell responses, in the TCR breadth and depth analyses, may have been underestimated. It was found that vaccine and placebo recipients had similar non-spike TCR breadth. CD8+ and CD4+ T cells specific for spike reportedly responded with substantial breadth after vaccination.

The CDR3 contains 9 residues. The germline V gene encodes CDR1 SGHVS and CDR2 FNYEAQ. Trimming shortened V by 6 bases and J by 4 bases, and 1 base separated the two germline ends. The chain is built from TRBV7-6 and TRBJ2-7; D unresolved. Material: peripheral blood, obtained after recovery from COVID-19. This clonotype originated in a human donor who had recovered from COVID-19. The CDR3 here is CASSYEQYF. Here the CDR3 DNA reads TGTGCCAGCAGTTACGAGCAGTACTTC.